These T cell receptor beta chains were read from a single sample in a study of cytomegalovirus exposure and HLA in healthy donors. TCRdb's table, derived via immunoSEQ multiplex PCR, lists solely in-frame clones and lacks some. The sample includes 200,000 to 250,000 clones, approximately 88% of them seen just once. Sequenced material: PBMCs. These receptors were taken from a boy aged 2 to 10 in good health and CMV-seronegative. Both conserved end residues are part of each CDR3. The order of the fields is V gene, D gene, J gene, clone size, CDR3 protein, CDR3 DNA. A D gene is named only where the DNA matches it firmly. Expanded clones get a size class; other rows say once, few or many, or leave the size out.

v_gene: TRBV4-1; d_gene: TRBD2; j_gene: TRBJ2-7; abundance: .; CDR3aa: CASSQEAGGYEQYF; CDR3nt: TGCGCCAGCAGCCAAGAAGCGGGGGGTTACGAGCAGTACTTC
v_gene: TRBV2; d_gene: TRBD2; j_gene: TRBJ2-7; abundance: .; CDR3aa: CASTAGPTYEQYF; CDR3nt: TGTGCCAGCACAGCGGGGCCAACCTACGAGCAGTACTTC
v_gene: TRBV27; d_gene: TRBD2; j_gene: TRBJ2-5; abundance: .; CDR3aa: CASSPLAGKIQETQYF; CDR3nt: TGTGCCAGCAGTCCCCTAGCGGGAAAAATCCAAGAGACCCAGTACTTC
v_gene: TRBV18; d_gene: .; j_gene: TRBJ1-1; abundance: .; CDR3aa: CASSPPGPTEAFF; CDR3nt: TGTGCCAGCTCACCTCCAGGGCCCACTGAAGCTTTCTTT
v_gene: TRBV7-9; d_gene: .; j_gene: TRBJ2-7; abundance: .; CDR3aa: CASSLGGGEQYF; CDR3nt: TGTGCCAGCAGCTTAGGAGGAGGCGAGCAGTACTTC
v_gene: TRBV7-9; d_gene: .; j_gene: TRBJ2-5; abundance: once; CDR3aa: CASSLEIMTGHQETQYF; CDR3nt: TGTGCCAGCAGCTTAGAGATCATGACAGGCCATCAAGAGACCCAGTACTTC
v_gene: TRBV11-2; d_gene: TRBD1; j_gene: TRBJ2-7; abundance: .; CDR3aa: CASRRVPGQSSYEQYF; CDR3nt: TGTGCCAGCAGACGAGTTCCGGGACAGAGCTCCTACGAGCAGTACTTC
v_gene: TRBV4-1; d_gene: TRBD1; j_gene: TRBJ2-2; abundance: .; CDR3aa: CASSQTDRGGTGELFF; CDR3nt: TGCGCCAGCAGCCAGACGGACAGGGGAGGCACCGGGGAGCTGTTTTTT
v_gene: TRBV18; d_gene: TRBD1; j_gene: TRBJ2-3; abundance: .; CDR3aa: CASSAGTGRIDTQYF; CDR3nt: TGTGCCAGCTCAGCCGGGACAGGGCGGATAGATACGCAGTATTTT
v_gene: TRBV5-6; d_gene: TRBD1; j_gene: TRBJ2-1; abundance: .; CDR3aa: CASSQGQGSYNEQFF; CDR3nt: TGTGCCAGCAGCCAAGGACAGGGCTCCTACAATGAGCAGTTCTTC
v_gene: TRBV28; d_gene: TRBD2; j_gene: TRBJ2-5; abundance: .; CDR3aa: CASRTGLAGRRRETQYF; CDR3nt: TGTGCCAGCAGGACTGGACTAGCGGGCCGGCGGCGGGAGACCCAGTACTTC
v_gene: TRBV2; d_gene: TRBD1; j_gene: TRBJ2-7; abundance: .; CDR3aa: CASSDGQGPTYEQYF; CDR3nt: TGTGCCAGCAGTGATGGACAGGGGCCGACCTACGAGCAGTACTTC
v_gene: TRBV6-1; d_gene: .; j_gene: TRBJ2-7; abundance: .; CDR3aa: CATHRVRGEQYF; CDR3nt: TGTGCCACCCACAGGGTACGCGGCGAGCAGTACTTC
v_gene: TRBV7-9; d_gene: TRBD2; j_gene: TRBJ2-3; abundance: once; CDR3aa: CASSLPQSGTSGLYTQYF; CDR3nt: TGTGCCAGCAGCTTACCACAATCCGGGACTAGCGGGCTGTATACGCAGTATTTT
v_gene: TRBV6-5; d_gene: TRBD1; j_gene: TRBJ1-1; abundance: .; CDR3aa: CASSYSDRATEAFF; CDR3nt: TGTGCCAGCAGTTACTCGGACAGGGCCACTGAAGCTTTCTTT
v_gene: TRBV5-1; d_gene: .; j_gene: TRBJ1-3; abundance: once; CDR3aa: CASSLTGLGGGNTIYF; CDR3nt: TGCGCCAGCAGCTTGACCGGCCTCGGAGGGGGAAACACCATATATTTT
v_gene: TRBV5-1; d_gene: TRBD2; j_gene: TRBJ2-1; abundance: .; CDR3aa: CASKGTGFEASGSHSSYNEQFF; CDR3nt: TGCGCCAGCAAGGGTACGGGGTTCGAGGCTAGCGGGAGCCACAGCTCCTACAATGAGCAGTTCTTC
v_gene: TRBV5-1; d_gene: TRBD1; j_gene: TRBJ2-3; abundance: .; CDR3aa: CASSPTGSPDTQYF; CDR3nt: TGCGCCAGCAGCCCGACAGGGAGCCCAGATACGCAGTATTTT
v_gene: TRBV5-5; d_gene: .; j_gene: TRBJ1-3; abundance: .; CDR3aa: CASSLAGLNSGNTIYF; CDR3nt: TGTGCCAGCAGCTTGGCCGGACTGAACTCTGGAAACACCATATATTTT
v_gene: TRBV2; d_gene: TRBD1; j_gene: TRBJ1-3; abundance: .; CDR3aa: CASSTTGFGNTIYF; CDR3nt: TGTGCCAGCAGTACGACAGGGTTCGGAAACACCATATATTTT
v_gene: TRBV6-1; d_gene: TRBD1; j_gene: TRBJ2-5; abundance: .; CDR3aa: CASSGDRGVQETQYF; CDR3nt: TGTGCCAGCAGTGGGGACAGGGGAGTTCAAGAGACCCAGTACTTC
v_gene: TRBV6-5; d_gene: .; j_gene: TRBJ2-2; abundance: .; CDR3aa: CASKRGAGELFF; CDR3nt: TGTGCCAGCAAACGGGGTGCCGGGGAGCTGTTTTTT
v_gene: TRBV4-2; d_gene: TRBD1; j_gene: TRBJ2-5; abundance: .; CDR3aa: CASSFGQGRETQYF; CDR3nt: TGTGCCAGCAGCTTCGGACAGGGGAGAGAGACCCAGTACTTC
v_gene: TRBV6-5; d_gene: TRBD1; j_gene: TRBJ1-4; abundance: few; CDR3aa: CASGGDREEKLFF; CDR3nt: TGTGCCAGCGGAGGGGACAGGGAGGAAAAACTGTTTTTT
v_gene: TRBV5-6; d_gene: TRBD1; j_gene: TRBJ1-5; abundance: once; CDR3aa: CASSLGFGQGRVNQPQHF; CDR3nt: TGTGCCAGCAGCCTGGGTTTCGGACAGGGTCGGGTCAATCAGCCCCAGCATTTT
v_gene: TRBV4-1; d_gene: TRBD1; j_gene: TRBJ2-7; abundance: few; CDR3aa: CASSQGSPGTAPYEQYF; CDR3nt: TGCGCCAGCAGCCAAGGATCACCCGGGACAGCGCCTTACGAGCAGTACTTC
v_gene: TRBV6-5; d_gene: .; j_gene: TRBJ2-7; abundance: .; CDR3aa: CASRWTRSYEQYF; CDR3nt: TGTGCCAGCAGATGGACAAGATCCTACGAGCAGTACTTC
v_gene: TRBV15; d_gene: .; j_gene: TRBJ2-7; abundance: .; CDR3aa: CATSIVLGSYEQYF; CDR3nt: TGTGCCACCAGCATTGTACTAGGGTCCTACGAGCAGTACTTC
v_gene: TRBV6-4; d_gene: TRBD1; j_gene: TRBJ2-1; abundance: .; CDR3aa: CASSADRALYNEQFF; CDR3nt: TGTGCCAGCAGTGCGGACAGGGCCCTTTACAATGAGCAGTTCTTC
v_gene: TRBV2; d_gene: .; j_gene: TRBJ1-2; abundance: .; CDR3aa: CASSPDSSGYIF; CDR3nt: TGTGCCAGCAGTCCGGACAGTAGTGGCTACATCTTC
v_gene: TRBV13; d_gene: .; j_gene: TRBJ2-3; abundance: .; CDR3aa: CASSFRQGLTDTQYF; CDR3nt: TGTGCCAGCAGCTTTAGACAGGGACTCACAGATACGCAGTATTTT
v_gene: TRBV5-4; d_gene: .; j_gene: TRBJ2-2; abundance: .; CDR3aa: CASSLQGYTTGELFF; CDR3nt: TGTGCCAGCAGCTTGCAGGGCTATACAACCGGGGAGCTGTTTTTT
v_gene: TRBV11-2; d_gene: .; j_gene: TRBJ2-7; abundance: .; CDR3aa: CASSTSYEQYF; CDR3nt: TGTGCCAGCAGCACCAGCTACGAGCAGTACTTC
v_gene: TRBV19; d_gene: .; j_gene: TRBJ2-6; abundance: .; CDR3aa: CASRLGGRGANVLTF; CDR3nt: TGTGCCAGTAGGCTCGGGGGGCGTGGGGCCAACGTCCTGACTTTC
v_gene: TRBV28; d_gene: .; j_gene: TRBJ2-7; abundance: .; CDR3aa: CATQTGEVYEQYF; CDR3nt: TGTGCCACCCAAACGGGGGAGGTTTACGAGCAGTACTTC
v_gene: TRBV7-9; d_gene: .; j_gene: TRBJ2-7; abundance: .; CDR3aa: CASSLGDYEQYF; CDR3nt: TGTGCCAGCAGCCTCGGGGACTACGAGCAGTACTTC
v_gene: TRBV9; d_gene: TRBD1; j_gene: TRBJ1-4; abundance: .; CDR3aa: CASSASGQGEKLFF; CDR3nt: TGTGCCAGCAGCGCCTCGGGACAGGGAGAAAAACTGTTTTTT
v_gene: TRBV2; d_gene: .; j_gene: TRBJ1-2; abundance: few; CDR3aa: CASSEAQGSYGYTF; CDR3nt: TGTGCCAGCAGTGAAGCCCAGGGGAGCTATGGCTACACCTTC
v_gene: TRBV6-1; d_gene: TRBD1; j_gene: TRBJ1-2; abundance: .; CDR3aa: CASRQGRYLDYGYTF; CDR3nt: TGTGCCAGCAGACAGGGGCGATACTTGGACTATGGCTACACCTTC
v_gene: TRBV27; d_gene: TRBD2; j_gene: TRBJ2-7; abundance: .; CDR3aa: CASSLSPPSGSHEQYF; CDR3nt: TGTGCCAGCAGTTTATCACCGCCTAGCGGGAGTCACGAGCAGTACTTC
v_gene: TRBV2; d_gene: .; j_gene: TRBJ1-4; abundance: .; CDR3aa: CASSGRDEKLFF; CDR3nt: TGTGCCAGCAGTGGCAGGGATGAAAAACTGTTTTTT